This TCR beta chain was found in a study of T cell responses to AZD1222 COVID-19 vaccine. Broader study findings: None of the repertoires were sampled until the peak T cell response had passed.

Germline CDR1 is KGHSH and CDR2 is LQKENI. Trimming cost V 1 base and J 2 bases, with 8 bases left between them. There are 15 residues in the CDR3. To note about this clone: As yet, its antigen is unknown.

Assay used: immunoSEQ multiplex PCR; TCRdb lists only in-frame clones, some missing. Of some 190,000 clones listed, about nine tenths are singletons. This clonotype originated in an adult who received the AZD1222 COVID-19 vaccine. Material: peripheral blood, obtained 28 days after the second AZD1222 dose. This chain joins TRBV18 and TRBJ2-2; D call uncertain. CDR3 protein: CASSPLQGNTGELFF. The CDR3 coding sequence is TGTGCCAGCTCACCACTTCAAGGAAACACCGGGGAGCTGTTTTTT.